What follows are 21 T cell receptor beta chains derived from one specimen sequenced in a study of T-cell memory formation after mild COVID-19. TCRdb independently ran MiXCR on the 5' RACE reads; one entry per CDR3 protein. Of some 250,000 distinct CDR3 sequences in the sample, around 17% were seen once. The sequenced material came from PBMCs or a T cell subset sorted from them (not recorded which). These TCRs come from a man younger than 35 who had mild COVID-19 (a few samples of this study predate the infection). Cell type and time point are not known.

This clonotype was counted a few times. The chain uses TRBV5-1 and TRBJ2-2, with D maybe TRBD2 (5 bases). Trimming shortened V by 0 bases and J by 0 bases, and 9 bases separated the two germline ends. CDR1 and CDR2 (germline): SGHRS, YFSETQ. This CDR3 is 16 amino acids long. The CDR3 is CASSLGYGANTGELFF. CDR3 nucleotide sequence: TGCGCCAGCAGCTTGGGATACGGGGCGAACACCGGGGAGCTGTTTTTT.

The chain uses TRBV20-1 and TRBJ2-1; D might be TRBD2 (5 bases). The CDR3 spans 13 residues. In germline, CDR1 is DFQATT, CDR2 SNEGSKA (reference sequence). V was trimmed by 1 base and J by 9 bases, leaving 13 bases between them. The CDR3: CSARGLSVGEQFF. The DNA for the CDR3 is TGCAGTGCTAGAGGACTATCGGTGGGTGAGCAGTTCTTC.

The chain uses TRBV5-6 and TRBJ2-7, with D possibly being TRBD1 or TRBD2 (5 bases each). This CDR3 has 13 residues. Trimming took 0 bases from V and 6 from J, leaving 10 bases between them. CDR1 is SGHDT and CDR2 is YYEEEE in the germline V gene. The CDR3 DNA follows: TGTGCCAGCAGCTTGGCCGGGGACCCCGAGCAGTACGTC. It is translated as CASSLAGDPEQYV.

A few counts support this clonotype. This rearrangement joins TRBV20-1 to TRBJ2-1; D might be TRBD2 (7 bases). CDR3 length: 15 residues. CDR1 and CDR2 from the germline V gene are DFQATT and SNEGSKA (reference sequence). Trimming pared 7 bases from V and 0 bases from J, leaving 16 bases between. The CDR3 coding sequence is TGCAGTGGTGAGGGGGGGAGGAGCTCCTACAATGAGCAGTTCTTC. Translating gives CSGEGGRSSYNEQFF.

This clonotype appeared many times. The rearrangement uses TRBV18 and TRBJ2-3, with 8 nucleotides matching TRBD1. The ends lost 3 bases at V and 5 bases at J; junction bases unmatched: 7. Germline CDR1 is KGHSH and CDR2 is LQKENI. This CDR3 has 15 amino acids. The CDR3 loop is CASSPWTGKEDTQYF. CDR3 nucleotide sequence: TGTGCCAGCTCACCCTGGACAGGGAAGGAAGATACGCAGTATTTT.

There are a few counts of this clonotype. The V call is TRBV20-1, the J call TRBJ2-5; D not certain. The V end was cut by 6 bases, the J end by 4 bases, with 15 bases between. The CDR3 contains 13 residues. Germline values: CDR1 DFQATT, CDR2 SNEGSKA (reference sequence). The CDR3 is CSAQIHFGETQYF. DNA of the CDR3: TGCAGTGCCCAGATTCACTTTGGAGAGACCCAGTACTTC.

The chain couples TRBV6-2 or TRBV6-3 to TRBJ2-1; TRBD1 matches 8 bases. V was pared by 5 bases and J by 10 bases, with 10 bases of the junction left unmatched. The CDR3 length is 14 residues. CDR1 is MNHEY, CDR2 SVGEGT, per germline. The DNA for the CDR3 is TGTGCCAGCAGTCTGGGACAGGCCCCGGGGGAGCAGTTCTTC. The encoded protein is CASSLGQAPGEQFF.

This clonotype was seen a handful of times. The chain recombines TRBV5-1 with TRBJ2-3, with 9 bases aligning to TRBD1. The germline V gene has CDR1 SGHRS and CDR2 YFSETQ. The CDR3 spans 15 residues. Unmatched junction bases numbered 5, after V lost 4 bases and J lost 2 bases. CDR3 residues: CASSPGQGHTDTQYF. Here the CDR3 DNA reads TGCGCCAGCAGCCCGGGACAGGGACACACAGATACGCAGTATTTT. The full variable domain, completed using reference TRBV5-1 and TRBJ2-3, is KAGVTQTPRYLIKTRGQQVTLSCSPISGHRSVSWYQQTPGQGLQFLFEYFSETQRNKGNFPGRFSGRQFSNSRSEMNVSTLELGDSALYLCASSPGQGHTDTQYFGPGTRLTVL.

The genes are TRBV7-8 and TRBJ1-1, with D possibly being TRBD1 (5 bases). With 0 bases removed from V and 0 bases from J, the gap between germline ends came to 8 bases. The CDR3 consists of 15 residues. Looked up from germline, CDR1 is SGHVS and CDR2 is FQNEAQ. The CDR3 nucleotides are TGTGCCAGCAGCTTAGCAGGGACCCTGAACACTGAAGCTTTCTTT. It encodes CASSLAGTLNTEAFF.

The rearrangement joins TRBV18 to TRBJ1-1; 8 bases match TRBD1. The length of the CDR3 is 14 residues. Germline CDR1 reads KGHSH; CDR2 reads LQKENI. The junction had 9 bases not matched to a gene; V was cut back by 2 bases and J by 10 bases. The CDR3, as DNA: TGTGCCAGCTCACCAATGGACAGGGTCGGGGTAGCTTTCTTT. Translating gives CASSPMDRVGVAFF.

The chain uses TRBV5-1 and TRBJ1-4; no firm D call. In germline, CDR1 is SGHRS, CDR2 YFSETQ. The CDR3 has 13 residues. The V gene lost 0 bases and the J gene lost 5 bases, with 5 bases spanning the gap. The CDR3 here is CASSLVVNEKLFF. CDR3 in DNA: TGCGCCAGCAGCTTGGTAGTGAATGAAAAACTGTTTTTT.

This clonotype has only a few counts. The rearrangement links TRBV4-3 to TRBJ1-6, with D maybe TRBD1 (6 bases). Germline V lookup: CDR1 LGHNA, CDR2 YSLEER. Trimming took 0 bases from V and 4 from J, leaving 22 bases between them. The CDR3 covers 20 residues. In nucleotides, the CDR3 is TGCGCCAGCAGCCAAGATCCCCCTAGGCAACAGGGAGGGTATAATTCACCCCTCCACTTT. It codes for CASSQDPPRQQGGYNSPLHF.

The sample holds a few counts of this clonotype. The chain employs TRBV4-3 and TRBJ1-1, with 8 bases aligning to TRBD1. The CDR3 totals 15 residues. V lost 1 base and J lost 0; bases outside the gene matches: 1. CDR1 and CDR2 (germline): LGHNA, YSLEER. The DNA of the CDR3 is TGCGCCAGCAGCCAAGGGACAGGGATGAACACTGAAGCTTTCTTT. Its protein product is CASSQGTGMNTEAFF.

The V call is TRBV20-1, the J call TRBJ1-6; possible D gene TRBD1, 5 bases. This CDR3 region has 16 residues. The germline gives CDR1 DFQATT, CDR2 SNEGSKA (reference sequence). V was pared by 0 bases and J by 7 bases, with 16 bases between. The CDR3 sequence: CSARDVGREVNSPLHF. CDR3 nucleotide sequence: TGCAGTGCTAGAGATGTGGGACGGGAGGTAAATTCACCCCTCCACTTT.

This clonotype was observed a few times. The chain employs TRBV28 and TRBJ2-7; 8 bases line up with TRBD1. Losses at the gene ends were 6 bases for V and 8 bases for J; bases not matched to a gene: 6. CDR1 and CDR2 (germline): MDHEN, SYDVKM. The CDR3 totals 12 residues. Here the CDR3 DNA reads TGTGCCAGCAGCCAAGACAGGGGCCAGCAGTACGTC. Amino acids: CASSQDRGQQYV.

The chain recombines TRBV6-2 or TRBV6-3 with TRBJ1-1; D unresolved. CDR1 is MNHEY, CDR2 SVGEGT, per germline. The V and J ends lost 7 bases and 0 bases respectively, with 9 bases between them. This CDR3 is 13 amino acids long. The chain's CDR3 is CASKEFMNTEAFF. DNA of the CDR3: TGTGCCAGCAAAGAGTTCATGAACACTGAAGCTTTCTTT.

The CDR3 region is CASSLGVGELFF. The CDR3 region has the DNA TGTGCCAGCAGCTTAGGCGTGGGGGAGCTGTTTTTT. The chain couples TRBV7-2 to TRBJ2-2; no clear D gene. V shed 1 base and J shed 8 bases, with 5 bases lying between them. CDR1 is SGHTA, CDR2 FQGNSA, per germline. The CDR3 extends over 12 amino acids.

This clonotype was recorded at least ten times. V is TRBV6-1 and J is TRBJ1-1; D is possibly TRBD1 (6 bases). Germline V gene data show CDR1 as MNHNS and CDR2 as SASEGT. V was cut by 5 bases and J by 1 base, with 17 bases left in between. The CDR3 runs to 16 residues. Here the CDR3 reads CASSPLGGRGNTEAFF. The CDR3 DNA sequence: TGTGCCAGCAGTCCGTTGGGGGGGCGAGGGAACACTGAAGCTTTCTTT.

The V call is TRBV3-1, the J call TRBJ1-1; TRBD1 aligns across 7 bases. V was clipped by 0 bases and J by 13 bases; unmatched bases: 8. The germline V gene encodes CDR1 LGHDT and CDR2 YNNKEL (reference sequence). The CDR3 is 13 amino acids. In DNA, the CDR3 is TGTGCCAGCAGCCAAGATTGGTGGACAGGAGGTTTCTTT. It encodes CASSQDWWTGGFF.

This clonotype came up a few times. This chain joins TRBV7-3 and TRBJ2-3, with a tentative D call TRBD1 (6 bases). The V gene's germline CDR1 is SGHTA and CDR2 FQGTGA. CDR3 length: 14 amino acids. V shed 5 bases and J shed 0 bases, with 9 bases lying between them. The DNA of the CDR3 is TGTGCCAGCAGCCGGACAGCTAGCACAGATACGCAGTATTTT. Translated, it gives CASSRTASTDTQYF.

The genes are TRBV29-1 and TRBJ2-3; D ambiguous. The ends were cut back, 3 bases at V and 6 bases at J, with 13 bases in the middle. From germline, CDR1 is SQVTM and CDR2 ANQGSEA. The CDR3 totals 13 residues. The CDR3: CSVDYWRRDTQYF. CDR3 nucleotides: TGCAGCGTTGATTACTGGAGACGGGATACGCAGTATTTT.